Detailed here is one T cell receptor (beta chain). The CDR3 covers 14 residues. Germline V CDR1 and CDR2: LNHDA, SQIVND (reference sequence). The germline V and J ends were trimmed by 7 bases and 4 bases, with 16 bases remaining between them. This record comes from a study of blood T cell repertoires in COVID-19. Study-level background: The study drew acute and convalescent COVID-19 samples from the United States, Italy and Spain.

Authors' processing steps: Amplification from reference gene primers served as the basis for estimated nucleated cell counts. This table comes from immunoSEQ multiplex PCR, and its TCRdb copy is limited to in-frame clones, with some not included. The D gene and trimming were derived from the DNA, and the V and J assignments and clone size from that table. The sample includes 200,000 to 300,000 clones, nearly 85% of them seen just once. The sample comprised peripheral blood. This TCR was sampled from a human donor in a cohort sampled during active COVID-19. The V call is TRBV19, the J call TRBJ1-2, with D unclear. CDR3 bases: TGTGCCAGTAAGTTTGACGGAGCTAGCTATGGCTACACCTTC. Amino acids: CASKFDGASYGYTF.